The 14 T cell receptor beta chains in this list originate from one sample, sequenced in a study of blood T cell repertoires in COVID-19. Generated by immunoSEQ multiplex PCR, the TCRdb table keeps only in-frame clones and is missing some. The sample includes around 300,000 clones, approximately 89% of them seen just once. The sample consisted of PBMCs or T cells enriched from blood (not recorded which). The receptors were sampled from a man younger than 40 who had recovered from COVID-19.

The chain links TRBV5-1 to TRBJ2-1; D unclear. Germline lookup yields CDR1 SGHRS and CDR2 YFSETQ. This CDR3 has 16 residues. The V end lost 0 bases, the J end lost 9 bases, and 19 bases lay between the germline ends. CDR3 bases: TGCGCCAGCAGCTTGGCTCCCCACAGTAACCAAGGTGAGCAGTTCTTC. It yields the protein CASSLAPHSNQGEQFF.

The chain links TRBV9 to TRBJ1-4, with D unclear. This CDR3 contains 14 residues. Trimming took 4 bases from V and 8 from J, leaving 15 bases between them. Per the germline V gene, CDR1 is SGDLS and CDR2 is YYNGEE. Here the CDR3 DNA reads TGTGCCAGCAGCCCCGAGGTCTCCCCCGAAAAACTGTTTTTT. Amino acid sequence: CASSPEVSPEKLFF.

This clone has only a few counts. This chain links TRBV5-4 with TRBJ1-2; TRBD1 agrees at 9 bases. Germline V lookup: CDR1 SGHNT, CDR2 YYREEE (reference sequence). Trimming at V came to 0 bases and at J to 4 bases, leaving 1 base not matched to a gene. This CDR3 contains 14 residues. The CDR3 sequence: CASSLEGQGYGYTF. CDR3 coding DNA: TGTGCCAGCAGCTTGGAGGGACAGGGCTATGGCTACACCTTC.

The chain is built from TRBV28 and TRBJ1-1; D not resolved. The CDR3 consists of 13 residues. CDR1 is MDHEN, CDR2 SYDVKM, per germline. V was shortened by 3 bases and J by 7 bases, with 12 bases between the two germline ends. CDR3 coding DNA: TGTGCCAGCAGTTTCTTCCAGGTCGATGAAGCTTTCTTT. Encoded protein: CASSFFQVDEAFF.

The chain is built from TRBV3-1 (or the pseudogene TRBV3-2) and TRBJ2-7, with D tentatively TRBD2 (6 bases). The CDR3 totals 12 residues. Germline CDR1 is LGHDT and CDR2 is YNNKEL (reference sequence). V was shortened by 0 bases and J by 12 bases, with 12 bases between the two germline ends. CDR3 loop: CASSQDGGIPYF. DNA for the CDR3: TGTGCCAGCAGCCAAGATGGGGGGATCCCGTACTTC.

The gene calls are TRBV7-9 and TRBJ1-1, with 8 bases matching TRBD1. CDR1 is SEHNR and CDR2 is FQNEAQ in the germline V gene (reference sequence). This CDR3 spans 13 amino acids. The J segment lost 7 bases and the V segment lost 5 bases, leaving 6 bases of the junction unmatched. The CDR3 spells CASSPIGQGEAFF. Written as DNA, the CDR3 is TGTGCCAGCAGCCCTATAGGACAGGGTGAAGCTTTCTTT.

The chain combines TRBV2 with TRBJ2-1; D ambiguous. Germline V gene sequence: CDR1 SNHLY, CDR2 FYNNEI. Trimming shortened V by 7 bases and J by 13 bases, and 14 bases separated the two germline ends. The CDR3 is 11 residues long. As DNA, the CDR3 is TGTGCCAGCATGGGCGAGTTCCCCCAGTTCTTC. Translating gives CASMGEFPQFF.

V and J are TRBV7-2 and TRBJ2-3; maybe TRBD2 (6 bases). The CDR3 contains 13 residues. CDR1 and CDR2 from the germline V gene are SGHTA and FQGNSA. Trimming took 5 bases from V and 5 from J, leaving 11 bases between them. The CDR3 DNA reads TGTGCCAGCAGCCGGGACTGGGTAGATACGCAGTATTTT. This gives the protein CASSRDWVDTQYF.

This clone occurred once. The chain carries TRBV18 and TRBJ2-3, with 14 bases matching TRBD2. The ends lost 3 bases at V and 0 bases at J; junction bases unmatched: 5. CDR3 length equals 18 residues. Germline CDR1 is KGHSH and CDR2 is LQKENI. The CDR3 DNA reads TGTGCCAGCTCACCCGGACTAGCGGGGGGACCTAGCACAGATACGCAGTATTTT. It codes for CASSPGLAGGPSTDTQYF.

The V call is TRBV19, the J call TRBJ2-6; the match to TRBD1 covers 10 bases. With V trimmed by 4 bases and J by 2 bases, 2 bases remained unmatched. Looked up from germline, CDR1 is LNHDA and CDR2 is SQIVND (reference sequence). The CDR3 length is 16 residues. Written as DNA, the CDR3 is TGTGCCAGTAGTACCGACAGGGGGCCTGGGGCCAACGTCCTGACTTTC. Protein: CASSTDRGPGANVLTF.

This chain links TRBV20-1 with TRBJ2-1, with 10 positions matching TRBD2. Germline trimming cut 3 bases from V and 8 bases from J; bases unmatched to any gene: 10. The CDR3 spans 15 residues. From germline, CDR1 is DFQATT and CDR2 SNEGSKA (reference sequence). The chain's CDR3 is CSASYGLAGAYEQFF. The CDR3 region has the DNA TGCAGTGCTAGTTACGGGCTAGCGGGGGCCTATGAGCAGTTCTTC.

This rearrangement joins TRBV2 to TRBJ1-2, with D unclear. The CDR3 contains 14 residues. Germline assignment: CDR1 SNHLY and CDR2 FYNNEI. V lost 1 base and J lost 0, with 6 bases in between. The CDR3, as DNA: TGTGCCAGCAGTGAAGGGACTGCTAACTATGGCTACACCTTC. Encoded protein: CASSEGTANYGYTF. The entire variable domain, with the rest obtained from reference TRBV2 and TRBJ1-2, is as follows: EPEVTQTPSHQVTQMGQEVILRCVPISNHLYFYWYRQILGQKVEFLVSFYNNEISEKSEIFDDQFSVERPDGSNFTLKIRSTKLEDSAMYFCASSEGTANYGYTFGSGTRLTVV.

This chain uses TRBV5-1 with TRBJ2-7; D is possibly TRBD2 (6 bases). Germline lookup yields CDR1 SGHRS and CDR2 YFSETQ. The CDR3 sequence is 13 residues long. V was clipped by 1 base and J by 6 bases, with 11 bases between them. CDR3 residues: CASSLFRGGEQYF. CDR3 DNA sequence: TGCGCCAGCAGCTTGTTTAGGGGAGGCGAGCAGTACTTC.

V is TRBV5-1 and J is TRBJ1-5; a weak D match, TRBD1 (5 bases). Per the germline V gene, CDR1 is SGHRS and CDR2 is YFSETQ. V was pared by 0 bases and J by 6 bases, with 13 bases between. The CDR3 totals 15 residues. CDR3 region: CASSLAPDRFQPQHF. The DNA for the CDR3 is TGCGCCAGCAGCTTGGCTCCAGACAGATTTCAGCCCCAGCATTTT.